These 24 T cell receptor beta chains share one sample of origin, sequenced in a study of T cell responses to AZD1222 COVID-19 vaccine. The assay was immunoSEQ multiplex PCR, and TCRdb's table has in-frame clones only and misses some. The sample has about 120,000 clones; over 75% are singletons. Sequencing was performed on peripheral blood, taken on day 0 of AZD1222 vaccination. Every receptor here comes from an adult in good health.

This rearrangement joins TRBV28 to TRBJ2-2; D is perhaps TRBD2 (6 bases). CDR3 length: 14 residues. CDR1 and CDR2 from the germline V gene are MDHEN and SYDVKM. V dropped 5 bases and J dropped 1 base, with 8 bases sitting between them. The CDR3 DNA reads as TGTGCCAGCAGTACCGGGGGGAACACCGGGGAGCTGTTTTTT. Residues: CASSTGGNTGELFF.

A single count supports this clone. The rearrangement uses TRBV6-5 and TRBJ2-7; D possibly matches TRBD1 or TRBD2 (6 bases each). The CDR3 runs to 15 residues. Trimming stripped 6 bases from V and 7 bases from J, with 22 bases between. From germline, CDR1 is MNHEY and CDR2 SVGAGI. The CDR3: CASSYGGRVVEEQYF. The CDR3 region has the DNA TGTGCCAGCAGCTACGGGGGCAGGGTAGTCGAGGAGCAGTACTTC.

To note about this clone: The junction departs from germline at one end; a sequencing error may be responsible. The chain combines TRBV5-1 with TRBJ2-7, with D hard to call. The CDR3 contains 15 residues. Germline V gives CDR1 SGHRS, CDR2 YFSETQ. DNA of the CDR3: TGCGCCAGCAACTTGATCCCGGACGGACCCTACGAGCAGTACTTC. Residues: CASNLIPDGPYEQYF.

The CDR3 DNA reads as TGTGCCAGCAGTTATGATGCCTCCCGGCCCCAGCATTTT. It translates to CASSYDASRPQHF. The genes are TRBV6-5 and TRBJ1-5, with D uncertain. V was clipped by 3 bases and J by 9 bases, with 12 bases between them. Germline values: CDR1 MNHEY, CDR2 SVGAGI. CDR3 size: 13 residues.

In DNA, the CDR3 is TGTGCCAGCAGCTGGGGGACAGGGGTTTTGAATGAGCAGTTCTTC. This sequence encodes CASSWGTGVLNEQFF. The chain carries TRBV13 and TRBJ2-1, with 10 nucleotides matching TRBD1. V shed 4 bases, J shed 7 bases, and the junction held 7 bases outside the gene matches. CDR1 PRHDT and CDR2 FYEKMQ come from the germline V gene (reference sequence). CDR3 size: 15 residues.

The rearrangement links TRBV6-2 or TRBV6-3 to TRBJ2-3; 10 bases are shared with TRBD2. J lost 2 bases, V lost 5 bases, and 7 bases had no gene match. Germline V gene sequence: CDR1 MNHEY, CDR2 SVGEGT. The CDR3 contains 16 residues. The CDR3 here is CASSAPLAGNTDTQYF. In DNA form, the CDR3 reads TGTGCCAGCAGTGCCCCACTAGCGGGGAACACAGATACGCAGTATTTT.

This chain links TRBV19 with TRBJ2-7; D remains unclear. Germline-derived CDR1 and CDR2 are LNHDA and SQIVND (reference sequence). V lost 3 bases, J lost 1 base, and 19 bases lay in between. The CDR3 contains 17 residues. The CDR3 region is CASSIGMKRSVSYEQYF. DNA of the CDR3: TGTGCCAGTAGTATCGGCATGAAGAGGAGTGTTTCCTACGAGCAGTACTTC.

This rearrangement joins TRBV4-2 to TRBJ2-1; D gene ambiguous. The CDR3 consists of 12 residues. Germline CDR1 is LGHNA and CDR2 is YNFKEQ. Deletions cut 0 bases from V and 7 bases from J, with 4 bases between. The CDR3: CASSQDWNEQFF. As DNA, the CDR3 is TGTGCCAGCAGCCAAGATTGGAATGAGCAGTTCTTC.

The V and J genes are TRBV4-1 and TRBJ2-7, with a tentative D call TRBD1 (6 bases). The CDR3 consists of 14 residues. Trimming took off 0 bases at V and 3 bases at J, with 9 bases between the two ends. Germline CDR1 is MGHRA and CDR2 is YSYEKL. The CDR3 DNA reads as TGCGCCAGCAGCCAAGAGAGGACAGTCTACGAGCAGTACTTC. Translated, it gives CASSQERTVYEQYF.

As regards this clone: A much bigger clone sits one base away, suggesting this may be a read error. The gene calls are TRBV7-9 and TRBJ1-2; D is perhaps TRBD1 (5 bases). Germline CDR1 and CDR2: SEHNR and FQNEAQ (reference sequence). The CDR3 covers 16 residues. The CDR3 sequence: CTSSPTRGKANYGYTF. The DNA of the CDR3 is TGTACCAGCAGCCCTACTCGGGGGAAGGCTAACTATGGCTACACCTTC.

As DNA, the CDR3 is TGTGCCAGCAGTTACGGCTCTGGAAACACCATATATTTT. It is translated as CASSYGSGNTIYF. The chain carries TRBV6-5 and TRBJ1-3; D uncertain. The length of the CDR3 is 13 residues. Trimming took 2 bases from V and 0 from J, leaving 2 bases between them. CDR1 and CDR2 from the germline V gene are MNHEY and SVGAGI.

Only one count was recorded for this clone. This rearrangement joins TRBV19 to TRBJ1-1, with 10 bases lining up with TRBD1. The CDR3 spans 15 residues. Germline trimming cut 7 bases from V and 4 bases from J; bases unmatched to any gene: 9. Germline V gene data show CDR1 as LNHDA and CDR2 as SQIVND (reference sequence). This CDR3 is CASKRTGGLVTEAFF. The CDR3 DNA follows: TGTGCCAGTAAACGGACAGGGGGGCTTGTCACTGAAGCTTTCTTT.

The gene calls are TRBV18 and TRBJ1-3, with no clear D. The length of the CDR3 is 16 residues. Germline assignment: CDR1 KGHSH and CDR2 LQKENI. Trimming cost V 2 bases and J 0 bases, with 11 bases left between them. As DNA, the CDR3 is TGTGCCAGCTCACCATTGTCACCGACCTCTGGAAACACCATATATTTT. It is translated as CASSPLSPTSGNTIYF.

Worth noting for this clone: Different DNA sequences within this sample yield the same CDR3. The J gene is TRBJ1-2, the V gene TRBV7-2; D is unclear. The CDR3 is 14 amino acids. Germline V CDR1 and CDR2: SGHTA, FQGNSA. Deletions cut 0 bases from V and 2 bases from J, with 7 bases between. This CDR3 is CASSLAPGNYGYTF. The DNA of the CDR3 is TGTGCCAGCAGCTTAGCGCCGGGAAACTATGGCTACACCTTC.

A few counts support this clone. This chain uses TRBV29-1 with TRBJ1-1; 7 positions agree with TRBD1. The CDR3 loop spans 15 amino acids. The V and J ends lost 4 bases and 3 bases, in that order; junction bases with no gene match: 11. Germline assignment: CDR1 SQVTM and CDR2 ANQGSEA. CDR3 residues: CSVGGIGGWDTEAFF. In DNA form, the CDR3 reads TGCAGCGTTGGGGGAATAGGGGGCTGGGACACTGAAGCTTTCTTT. Full variable domain (remainder filled in from reference TRBV29-1 and TRBJ1-1): SAVISQKPSRDICQRGTSLTIQCQVDSQVTMMFWYRQQPGQSLTLIATANQGSEATYESGFVIDKFPISRPNLTFSTLTVSNMSPEDSSIYLCSVGGIGGWDTEAFFGQGTRLTVV.

With respect to this clone: The identical CDR3 is also encoded by other nucleotide sequences in the sample. The rearrangement links TRBV29-1 to TRBJ2-7; 9 nucleotides line up with TRBD1. There are 12 residues in the CDR3. V lost 7 bases, J lost 4 bases, and 5 bases stayed unmatched. Per the germline V gene, CDR1 is SQVTM and CDR2 is ANQGSEA. The CDR3 bases are TGCAGCGCGGGGACAGGGTCTTACGAGCAGTACTTC. Its protein product is CSAGTGSYEQYF.

This clone was detected only once. The chain recombines TRBV9 with TRBJ2-5; no clear D. The V end was cut by 4 bases, the J end by 5 bases, with 12 bases between. This CDR3 is 13 amino acids long. Per germline, CDR1 SGDLS and CDR2 YYNGEE. In DNA form, the CDR3 reads TGTGCCAGCAGCCCGGGTTCTCAGGAGACCCAGTACTTC. Residues: CASSPGSQETQYF.

The chain carries TRBV3-1 (or the pseudogene TRBV3-2) and TRBJ2-5, with D maybe TRBD1 (6 bases). Trimming took off 3 bases at V and 0 bases at J, with 17 bases between the two ends. Germline V gives CDR1 LGHDT, CDR2 YNNKEL (reference sequence). The CDR3 is 17 amino acids. Here the CDR3 reads CASSQSQAGQYQETQYF. CDR3 sequence (DNA): TGTGCCAGCAGCCAGAGCCAAGCCGGACAGTACCAAGAGACCCAGTACTTC.

The J gene is TRBJ1-2, the V gene TRBV6-1; D uncertain. The CDR3 length is 14 residues. From germline, CDR1 is MNHNS and CDR2 SASEGT. V was clipped by 1 base and J by 5 bases, with 11 bases between them. The CDR3 region is CASSEGWREYGYTF. For the CDR3, the DNA is TGTGCCAGCAGTGAAGGGTGGCGGGAATATGGCTACACCTTC.

The rearrangement joins TRBV6-5 to TRBJ1-1; 9 bases are a match to TRBD1. CDR3 length equals 15 residues. Unmatched junction bases numbered 5, after V lost 5 bases and J lost 1 base. Germline-derived CDR1 and CDR2 are MNHEY and SVGAGI. CDR3 residues: CASSPRTGENTEAFF. CDR3 DNA: TGTGCCAGCAGTCCGCGGACAGGGGAGAACACTGAAGCTTTCTTT.

The chain is built from TRBV3-1 (or the pseudogene TRBV3-2) and TRBJ2-3; 11 bases match TRBD2. Germline lookup yields CDR1 LGHDT and CDR2 YNNKEL (reference sequence). The CDR3 runs to 17 residues. Germline trimming cut 4 bases from V and 6 bases from J; bases unmatched to any gene: 12. The CDR3 nucleotides are TGTGCCAGCAGCCGTGCGACTAGCGGGGCGCTCGGGGATACGCAGTATTTT. Its protein is CASSRATSGALGDTQYF.

The CDR3, as DNA: TGTGCCAGCAGCTCCCAAGGATGGCGCCCTCACACCGGGGAGCTGTTTTTT. Translated, it gives CASSSQGWRPHTGELFF. This chain uses TRBV13 with TRBJ2-2; no definite D call. Germline CDR1 reads PRHDT; CDR2 reads FYEKMQ (reference sequence). V lost 4 bases, J lost 3 bases, and 18 bases lay in between. The CDR3 spans 17 residues. Full variable domain (remainder filled in from reference TRBV13 and TRBJ2-2): AAGVIQSPRHLIKEKRETATLKCYPIPRHDTVYWYQQGPGQDPQFLISFYEKMQSDKGSIPDRFSAQQFSDYHSELNMSSLELGDSALYFCASSSQGWRPHTGELFFGEGSRLTVL.

This rearrangement joins TRBV10-3 to TRBJ2-7, with 13 nucleotides matching TRBD2. The junction had 2 bases not matched to a gene; V was cut back by 0 bases and J by 6 bases. Germline V gene lookup returns CDR1 ENHRY and CDR2 SYGVKD. The CDR3 runs to 15 residues. CDR3 in DNA: TGTGCCATCAGTGAGTCGAGACTAGCGGGAGGCGAGCAGTACTTC. This translates into CAISESRLAGGEQYF.

The chain employs TRBV30 and TRBJ1-1; a possible D gene is TRBD1 (5 bases). This CDR3 contains 14 residues. Germline assignment: CDR1 GTSNPN and CDR2 SVGIG (reference sequence). The V end was cut by 2 bases, the J end by 6 bases, with 16 bases between. CDR3 residues: CAWSPIGGNAEAFF. As DNA, the CDR3 is TGTGCCTGGAGTCCGATCGGGGGAAACGCTGAAGCTTTCTTT.